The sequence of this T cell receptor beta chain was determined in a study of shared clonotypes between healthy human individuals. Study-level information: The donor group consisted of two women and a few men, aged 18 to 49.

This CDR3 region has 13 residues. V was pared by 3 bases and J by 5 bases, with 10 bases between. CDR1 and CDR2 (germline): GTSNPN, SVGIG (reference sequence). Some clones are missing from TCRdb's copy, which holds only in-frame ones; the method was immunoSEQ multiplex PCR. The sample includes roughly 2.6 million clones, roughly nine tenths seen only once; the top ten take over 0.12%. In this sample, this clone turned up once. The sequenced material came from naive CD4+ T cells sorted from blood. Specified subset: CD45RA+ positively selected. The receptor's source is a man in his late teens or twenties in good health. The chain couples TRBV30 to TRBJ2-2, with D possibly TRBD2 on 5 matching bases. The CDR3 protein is CAWRTPGTGELFF. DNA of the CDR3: TGTGCCTGGAGAACACCGGGGACCGGGGAGCTGTTTTTT.